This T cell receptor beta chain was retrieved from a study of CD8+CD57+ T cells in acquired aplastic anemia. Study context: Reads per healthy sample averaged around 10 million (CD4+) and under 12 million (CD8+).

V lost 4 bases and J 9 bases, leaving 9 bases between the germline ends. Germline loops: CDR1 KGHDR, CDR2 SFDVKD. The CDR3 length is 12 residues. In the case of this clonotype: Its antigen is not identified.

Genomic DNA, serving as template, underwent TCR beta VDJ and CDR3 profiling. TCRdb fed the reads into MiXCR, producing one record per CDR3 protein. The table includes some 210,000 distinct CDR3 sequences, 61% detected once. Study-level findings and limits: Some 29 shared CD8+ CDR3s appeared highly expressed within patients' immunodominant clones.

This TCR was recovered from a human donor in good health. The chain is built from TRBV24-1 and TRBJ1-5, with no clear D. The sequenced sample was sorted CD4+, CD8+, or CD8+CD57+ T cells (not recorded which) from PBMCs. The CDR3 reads CATSDFGGPQHF. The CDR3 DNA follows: TGTGCCACCAGTGACTTTGGTGGGCCCCAGCATTTT.